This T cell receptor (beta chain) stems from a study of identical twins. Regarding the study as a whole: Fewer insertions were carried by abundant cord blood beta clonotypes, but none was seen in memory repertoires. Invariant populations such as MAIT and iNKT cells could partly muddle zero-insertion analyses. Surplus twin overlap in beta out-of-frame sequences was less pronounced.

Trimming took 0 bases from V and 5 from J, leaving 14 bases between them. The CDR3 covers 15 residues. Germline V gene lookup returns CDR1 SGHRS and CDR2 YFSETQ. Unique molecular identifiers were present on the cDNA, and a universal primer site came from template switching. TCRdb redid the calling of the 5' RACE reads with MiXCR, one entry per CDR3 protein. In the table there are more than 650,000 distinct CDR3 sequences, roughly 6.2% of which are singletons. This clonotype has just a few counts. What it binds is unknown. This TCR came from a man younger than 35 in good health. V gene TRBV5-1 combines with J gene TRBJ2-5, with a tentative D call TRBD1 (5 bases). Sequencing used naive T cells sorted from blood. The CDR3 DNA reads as TGCGCCAGCAGCTTGGTTGCAGGGCCTGGGGAGACCCAGTACTTC. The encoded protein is CASSLVAGPGETQYF.